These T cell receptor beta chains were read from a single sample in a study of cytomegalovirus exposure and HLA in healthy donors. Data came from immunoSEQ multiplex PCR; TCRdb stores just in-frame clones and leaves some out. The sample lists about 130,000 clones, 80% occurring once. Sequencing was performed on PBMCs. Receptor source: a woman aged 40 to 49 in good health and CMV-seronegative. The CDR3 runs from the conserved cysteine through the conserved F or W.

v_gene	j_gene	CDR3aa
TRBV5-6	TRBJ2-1	CASSLVPETHNEQFF
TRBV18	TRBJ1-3	CASSPGNPGSANTIYF
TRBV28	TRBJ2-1	CASSRNQGSYNEQFF
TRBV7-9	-	CASSVDRGPYEQYF
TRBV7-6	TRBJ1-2	CASSLAATGNYGYTF
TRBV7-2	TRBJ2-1	CASSLERGQRSYNEQFF
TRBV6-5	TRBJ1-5	CASSYRQYNQPQHF
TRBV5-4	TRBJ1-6	CASSRGDRVHSPLHF
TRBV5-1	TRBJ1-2	CASSLDFSAGVYTF
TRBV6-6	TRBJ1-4	CASRLGQGGIEKLFF
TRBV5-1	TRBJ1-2	CASSYTGGGGDGYTF
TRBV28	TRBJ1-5	CASSFASRLSNQPQHF
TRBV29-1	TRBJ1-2	CSVGAGGGPDNYGYTF
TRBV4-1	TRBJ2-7	CASSPGLLSYEQYF
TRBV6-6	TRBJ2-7	CASSYSEGAGEQYF
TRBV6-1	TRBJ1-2	CASSELTANGYTF
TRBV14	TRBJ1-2	CASSQGSDNYGYTF
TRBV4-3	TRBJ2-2	CASQSARAGAGELFF
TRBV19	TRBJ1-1	CASSNQVNTEAFF
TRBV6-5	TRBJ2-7	CASSPGQLYEQYF
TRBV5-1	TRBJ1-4	CASSSAGGTGNEKLFF
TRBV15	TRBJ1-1	CATSTRGDTRGAFF
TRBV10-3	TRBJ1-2	CAISGPDRSYGYTF
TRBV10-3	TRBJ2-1	CATVVHGTGGNEQFF
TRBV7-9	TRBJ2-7	CASSPLARYEQYF
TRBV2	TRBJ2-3	CASSEGASGGVTDTQYF
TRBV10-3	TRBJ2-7	CAISVKRGLAGARLSYEQYF
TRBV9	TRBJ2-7	CASSARDNPYEQYF
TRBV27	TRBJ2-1	CASSLIGGLDSYNEQFF
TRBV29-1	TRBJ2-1	CSVELIRGSIGEQFF
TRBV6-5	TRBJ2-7	CASSYSIAGGSYEQYF
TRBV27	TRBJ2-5	CASSGGVQETQYF
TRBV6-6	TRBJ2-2	CASSLAGGLTGELFF
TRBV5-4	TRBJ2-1	CASSPYGNEQFF
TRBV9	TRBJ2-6	CASSVAIAGANVLTF
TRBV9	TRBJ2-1	CASSTTRGSEQFF
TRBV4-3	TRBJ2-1	CASSQVGGNEQFF
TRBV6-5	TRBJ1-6	CASTEARGFRSPLHF
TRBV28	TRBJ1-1	CASSPGGAQNTEAFF
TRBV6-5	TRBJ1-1	CASRIGTWTEAFF
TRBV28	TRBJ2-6	CASSLFPGQVFSGANVLTF
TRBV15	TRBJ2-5	CATSGHSGRTQETQYF
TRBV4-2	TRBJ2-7	CASSQVASGTYEQYF
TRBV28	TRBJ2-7	CASRRGPFSYEQYF
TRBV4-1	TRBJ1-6	CASSQGAGGNSPLHF
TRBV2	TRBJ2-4	CASHQGARVGKNIQYF
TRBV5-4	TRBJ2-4	CASSSGTGDTLLNIQYF